This entry concerns a single T cell receptor beta chain. Germline-derived CDR1 and CDR2 are MDHEN and SYDVKM. The CDR3 spans 15 residues. Deletions cut 8 bases from V and 4 bases from J, with 20 bases between. This record comes from a study of blood T cell repertoires in COVID-19. Sequencing used immunoSEQ multiplex PCR; TCRdb keeps in-frame clones, though not all of them. The table includes 40,000 to 55,000 clones, roughly 90% detected once. The genes are TRBV28 and TRBJ1-2; TRBD1 is a possible D gene (6 bases). Sequenced: peripheral blood. The source of this sequence is a woman at least 80 years old with acute or convalescent COVID-19. The CDR3 coding sequence is TGTGCCAGCCGACCAGGGGCACGCACCTCCTATGGCTACACCTTC. This sequence encodes CASRPGARTSYGYTF.